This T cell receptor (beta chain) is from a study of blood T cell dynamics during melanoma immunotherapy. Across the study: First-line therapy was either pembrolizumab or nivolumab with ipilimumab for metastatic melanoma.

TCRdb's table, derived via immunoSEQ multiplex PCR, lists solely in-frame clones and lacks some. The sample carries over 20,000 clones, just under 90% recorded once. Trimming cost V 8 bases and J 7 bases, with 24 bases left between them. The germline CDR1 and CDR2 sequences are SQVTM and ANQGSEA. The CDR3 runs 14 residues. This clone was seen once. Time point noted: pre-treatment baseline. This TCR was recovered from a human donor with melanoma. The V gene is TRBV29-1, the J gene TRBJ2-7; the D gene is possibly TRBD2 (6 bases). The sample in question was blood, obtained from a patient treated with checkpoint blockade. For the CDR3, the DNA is TGCAGCCTACAGTGCCAGGGCCTCCGGGAGGAGCAGTACTTC. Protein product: CSLQCQGLREEQYF.